Given below is one T cell receptor (beta chain) in context. Its antigen is unknown. The source of the sample is a study of T cell responses to AZD1222 COVID-19 vaccine. Clones were sequenced by immunoSEQ multiplex PCR, and TCRdb holds only the in-frame ones, with some missing. The table includes about 110,000 clones, around 87% detected once. Findings and limits, study-wide: The donors showed a predominance of white British ancestry and of females, with possible underestimation of clonal diversity. Vaccine-associated CD4 TCRs ranged over spike, dominating at 160-218 and 743-854.

The clonotype was recovered from an adult who received the AZD1222 COVID-19 vaccine. Material: peripheral blood, obtained 28 days after the second AZD1222 dose.

The CDR3: CASSPAPFGQYF. The CDR3 DNA sequence: TGTGCCAGCAGCCCCGCCCCGTTCGGGCAGTACTTC. This chain uses TRBV12-3 or TRBV12-4 with TRBJ2-7; D remains ambiguous. The CDR3 runs 12 residues. Trimming pared 6 bases from V and 9 bases from J, leaving 15 bases between.